This TCR beta chain was found in a study of regulatory T cells in long-lasting Graves disease. Per germline, CDR1 MNHNS and CDR2 SASEGT. V lost 7 bases and J 8 bases, leaving 15 bases between the germline ends. The CDR3 has 14 residues. Study findings and constraints: Accuracy might have suffered from few samples. Persistent disease exhibited a predilection for TRBV28, TRBJ1-2 and TRBJ2-5.

Many counts were recorded for this clonotype. Its antigen remains unidentified. The sample's time point: persistent/refractory GD, antithyroid drugs over 5 years with positive TRAb. PBMC-extracted RNA yielded the TCR library. The patients were drawn from one endocrinology department in Xi'an, China. With iRepertoire HTBI primers and Arm-PCR of CDR3 regions, TCR beta libraries were built. TCRdb redid the calling of the multiplex PCR reads with MiXCR, one entry per CDR3 protein. The sample includes a few hundred thousand distinct CDR3 sequences, roughly 21% of them seen just once. The rearrangement joins TRBV6-1 to TRBJ1-6; no definite D call. This specimen consisted of peripheral blood mononuclear cells (PBMCs), obtained when the disease was refractory, from a patient treated with antithyroid drugs. This clonotype originated in a female donor with Graves disease. CDR3 sequence (DNA): TGTGCCAGCACCGCCGGTTCCGGCTATTCACCCCTCCACTTT. Its protein product is CASTAGSGYSPLHF.